One and the same sample provided the 10 T cell receptor beta chains below, sequenced in a study of breast tumors, draining lymph nodes, adjacent tissues listed by TCRdb under 2016. Library creation used multiplex PCR. Sequencing used an Illumina HiSeq 2000. TCRdb trimmed public reads at Q25 via fastp, called clones via MiXCR and kept in-frame beta chains. Rows with one shared CDR3 protein collapse into an entry with the most common genes and DNA. A total of 15,000 or so distinct CDR3 sequences appear in this sample, 55% of them only once. Under 35% of the sample rests with the top ten. Sequences were obtained from tumor-adjacent breast tissue. These receptors were obtained from a female donor with breast cancer. Some clones in this sample may be carry-over from other donors' samples.

The V and J genes are TRBV20-1 and TRBJ2-3; tentatively, D is TRBD2 (6 bases). Germline V gene data show CDR1 as DFQATT and CDR2 as SNEGSKA (reference sequence). The CDR3 sequence is 15 residues long. The V end was cut by 0 bases, the J end by 4 bases, with 14 bases between. In nucleotides, the CDR3 is TGCAGTGCTAGAGATGTGCCTAGCGATCCAGATACGCAGTATTTT. Protein product: CSARDVPSDPDTQYF.

This chain connects TRBV11-2 to TRBJ1-4, with no clear D. Looked up from germline, CDR1 is SGHAT and CDR2 is FQNNGV. The CDR3 loop spans 14 amino acids. Between the trimmed V and J ends, which lost 1 base and 8 bases, there was a span of 11 bases. The CDR3 sequence: CASSLVRSGEKLFF. The CDR3 nucleotides read TGTGCCAGCAGCTTAGTCAGGTCCGGCGAAAAACTGTTTTTT.

The chain is built from TRBV20-1 and TRBJ2-7, with D maybe TRBD2 (6 bases). With 4 bases removed from V and 0 bases from J, the gap between germline ends came to 19 bases. Germline V gives CDR1 DFQATT, CDR2 SNEGSKA (reference sequence). This CDR3 contains 16 residues. CDR3 sequence (DNA): TGCAGTGCTAATGCTAAGGCGGGGACTCACTCCTACGAGCAGTACTTC. Translating it yields CSANAKAGTHSYEQYF.

This clonotype was observed many times. This chain joins TRBV5-6 and TRBJ2-1; no reliable D call. Germline lookup yields CDR1 SGHDT and CDR2 YYEEEE. This CDR3 has 16 amino acids. V was shortened by 1 base and J by 0 bases, with 11 bases between the two germline ends. The CDR3 here is CASSLRALTSYNEQFF. The CDR3 region has the DNA TGTGCCAGCAGCTTGAGAGCGTTAACCTCCTACAATGAGCAGTTCTTC. Full variable domain (outside the CDR3, taken from reference TRBV5-6 and TRBJ2-1): DAGVTQSPTHLIKTRGQQVTLRCSPKSGHDTVSWYQQALGQGPQFIFQYYEEEERQRGNFPDRFSGHQFPNYSSELNVNALLLGDSALYLCASSLRALTSYNEQFFGPGTRLTVL.

This chain links TRBV6-1 with TRBJ2-7; 12 nucleotides agree with TRBD2. Per the germline V gene, CDR1 is MNHNS and CDR2 is SASEGT. With V trimmed by 4 bases and J by 6 bases, 1 base remained unmatched. The CDR3 runs to 13 residues. The CDR3 sequence is CASSGTSGTEQYF. The DNA for the CDR3 is TGTGCCAGCAGTGGGACTAGCGGGACCGAGCAGTACTTC.

This clonotype was seen repeatedly, ten times or more. The junction differs from germline at one of its ends, possibly a read error. V is TRBV20-1 and J is TRBJ2-5; D is unresolved. The CDR3 loop spans 11 amino acids. Per germline, CDR1 DFQATT and CDR2 SNEGSKA (reference sequence). CDR3 region: CSARNQETQSF. The CDR3 DNA sequence: TGCAGTGCTAGAAACCAAGAGACCCAGTCCTTC.

Points on this clonotype: The junction differs from germline at one of its ends, possibly a read error. The chain is built from TRBV5-5 and TRBJ2-2; TRBD2 is a possible D gene (5 bases). The CDR3 has 14 residues. Germline loops: CDR1 SGHKS, CDR2 YYEKEE (reference sequence). The CDR3 bases are TGTGCCAGCAGTTTCGGGTCCCCTACCGGGGAGCTGCTTTTT. Translated, it gives CASSFGSPTGELLF.

V is TRBV5-1 and J is TRBJ1-5; tentative D call: TRBD1 (5 bases). V shed 5 bases and J shed 6 bases, with 18 bases lying between them. CDR3 length: 15 amino acids. Germline V gene lookup returns CDR1 SGHRS and CDR2 YFSETQ. The CDR3 region is CASRVGTGGLQPQHF. DNA of the CDR3: TGCGCCAGCAGGGTAGGGACCGGGGGTCTTCAGCCCCAGCATTTT.

The J gene is TRBJ2-7, the V gene TRBV7-2; 7 bases map to TRBD2. The junction had 4 bases not matched to a gene; V was cut back by 1 base and J by 4 bases. The CDR3 length is 14 residues. CDR1 is SGHTA, CDR2 FQGNSA, per germline. CDR3 sequence: CASSLGGSLYEQYF. In DNA form, the CDR3 reads TGTGCCAGCAGCTTAGGCGGGAGTTTGTACGAGCAGTACTTC.

In its sample, this clonotype ranks as medium-sized. The DNA of the CDR3 is TGCAGTGCTAGAGGGGAGGCGGGCCAGCCCCAGCATTTT. Residues: CSARGEAGQPQHF. The V and J genes are TRBV20-1 and TRBJ1-5; no clear D. In germline, CDR1 is DFQATT, CDR2 SNEGSKA (reference sequence). V shed 1 base and J shed 7 bases, with 11 bases lying between them. This CDR3 is built from 13 residues.